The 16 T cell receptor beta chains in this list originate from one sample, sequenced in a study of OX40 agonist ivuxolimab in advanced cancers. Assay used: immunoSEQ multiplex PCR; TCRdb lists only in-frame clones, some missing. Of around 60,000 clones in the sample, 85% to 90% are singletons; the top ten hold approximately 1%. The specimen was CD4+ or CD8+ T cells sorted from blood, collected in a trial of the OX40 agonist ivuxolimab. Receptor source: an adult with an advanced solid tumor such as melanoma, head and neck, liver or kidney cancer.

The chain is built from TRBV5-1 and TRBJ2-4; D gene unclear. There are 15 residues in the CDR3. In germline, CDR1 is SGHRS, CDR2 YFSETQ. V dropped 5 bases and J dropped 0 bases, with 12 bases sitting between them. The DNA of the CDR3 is TGCGCCAGCAGTCCAATGGGCTTAGCCAAAAACATTCAGTACTTC. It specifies CASSPMGLAKNIQYF.

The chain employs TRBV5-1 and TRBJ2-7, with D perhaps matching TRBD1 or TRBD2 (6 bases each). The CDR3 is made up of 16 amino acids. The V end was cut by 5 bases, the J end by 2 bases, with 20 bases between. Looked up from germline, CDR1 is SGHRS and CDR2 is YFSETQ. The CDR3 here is CASRGSRGQEAYEQYF. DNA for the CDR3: TGCGCCAGCAGGGGGAGCCGGGGGCAAGAGGCCTACGAGCAGTACTTC. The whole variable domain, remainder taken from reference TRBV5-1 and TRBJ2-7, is KAGVTQTPRYLIKTRGQQVTLSCSPISGHRSVSWYQQTPGQGLQFLFEYFSETQRNKGNFPGRFSGRQFSNSRSEMNVSTLELGDSALYLCASRGSRGQEAYEQYFGPGTRLTVT.

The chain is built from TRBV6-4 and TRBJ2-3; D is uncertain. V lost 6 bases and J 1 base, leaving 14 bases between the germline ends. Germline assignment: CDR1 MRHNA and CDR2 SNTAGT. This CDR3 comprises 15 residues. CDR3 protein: CASSPFRAGTDTQYF. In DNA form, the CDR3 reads TGTGCCAGCAGCCCTTTTAGGGCAGGCACAGATACGCAGTATTTT.

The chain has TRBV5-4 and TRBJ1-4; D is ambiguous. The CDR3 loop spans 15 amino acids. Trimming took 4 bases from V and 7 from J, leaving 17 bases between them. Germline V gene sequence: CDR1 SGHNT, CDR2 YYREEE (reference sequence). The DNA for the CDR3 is TGTGCCAGCAGCCACAGCCGGAGGGTGACTGAAAAACTGTTTTTT. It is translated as CASSHSRRVTEKLFF.

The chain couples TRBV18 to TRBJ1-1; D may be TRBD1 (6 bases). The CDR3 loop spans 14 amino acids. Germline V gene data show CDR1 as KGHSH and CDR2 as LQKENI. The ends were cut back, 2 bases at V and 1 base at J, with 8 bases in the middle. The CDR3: CASSPLTGNTEAFF. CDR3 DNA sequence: TGTGCCAGCTCACCATTGACAGGGAACACTGAAGCTTTCTTT.

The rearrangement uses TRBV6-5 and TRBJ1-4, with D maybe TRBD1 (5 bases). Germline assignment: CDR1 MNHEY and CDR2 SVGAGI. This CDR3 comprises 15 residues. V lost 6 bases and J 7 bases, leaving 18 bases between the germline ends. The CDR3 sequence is CASRPAGTRTEKLFF. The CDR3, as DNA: TGTGCCAGCAGACCCGCGGGGACCCGGACTGAAAAACTGTTTTTT.

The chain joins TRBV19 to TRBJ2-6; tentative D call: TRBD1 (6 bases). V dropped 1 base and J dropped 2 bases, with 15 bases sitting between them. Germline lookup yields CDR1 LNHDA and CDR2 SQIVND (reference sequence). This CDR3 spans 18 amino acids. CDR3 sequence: CASSIGRTVIAGANVLTF. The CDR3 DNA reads TGTGCCAGTAGTATAGGTCGGACAGTTATAGCTGGGGCCAACGTCCTGACTTTC.

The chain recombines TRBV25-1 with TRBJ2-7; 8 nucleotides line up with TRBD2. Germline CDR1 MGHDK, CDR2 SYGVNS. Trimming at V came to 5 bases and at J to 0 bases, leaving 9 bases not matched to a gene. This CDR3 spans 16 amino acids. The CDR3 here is CASSRYSGGVSYEQYF. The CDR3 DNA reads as TGTGCCAGCAGTCGCTACAGCGGGGGAGTCTCCTACGAGCAGTACTTC.

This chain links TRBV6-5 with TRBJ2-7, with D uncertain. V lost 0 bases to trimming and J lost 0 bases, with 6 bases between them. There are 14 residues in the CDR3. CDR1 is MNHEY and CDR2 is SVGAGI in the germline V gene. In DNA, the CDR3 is TGTGCCAGCAGTTACTCCCTCGGCTCCTACGAGCAGTACTTC. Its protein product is CASSYSLGSYEQYF.

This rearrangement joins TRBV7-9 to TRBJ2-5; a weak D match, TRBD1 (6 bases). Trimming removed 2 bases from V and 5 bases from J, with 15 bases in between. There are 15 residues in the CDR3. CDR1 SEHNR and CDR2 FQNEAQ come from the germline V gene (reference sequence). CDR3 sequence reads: CASSLRRGSVETQYF. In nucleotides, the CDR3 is TGTGCCAGCAGCTTACGAAGGGGGAGTGTGGAGACCCAGTACTTC. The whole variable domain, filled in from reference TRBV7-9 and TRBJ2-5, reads DTGVSQNPRHKITKRGQNVTFRCDPISEHNRLYWYRQTLGQGPEFLTYFQNEAQLEKSRLLSDRFSAERPKGSFSTLEIQRTEQGDSAMYLCASSLRRGSVETQYFGPGTRLLVL.

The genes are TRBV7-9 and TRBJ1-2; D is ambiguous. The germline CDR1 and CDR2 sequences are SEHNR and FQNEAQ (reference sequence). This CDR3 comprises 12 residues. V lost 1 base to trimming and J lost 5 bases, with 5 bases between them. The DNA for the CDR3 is TGTGCCAGCAGCTTAGTGGAATATGGCTACACCTTC. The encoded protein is CASSLVEYGYTF.

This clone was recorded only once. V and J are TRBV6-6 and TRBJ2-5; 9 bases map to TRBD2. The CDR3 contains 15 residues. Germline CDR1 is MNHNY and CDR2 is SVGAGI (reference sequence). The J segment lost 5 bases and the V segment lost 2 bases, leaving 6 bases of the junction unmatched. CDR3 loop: CASSYPSGGFETQYF. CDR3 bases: TGTGCCAGCAGTTACCCCAGCGGGGGGTTTGAGACCCAGTACTTC.

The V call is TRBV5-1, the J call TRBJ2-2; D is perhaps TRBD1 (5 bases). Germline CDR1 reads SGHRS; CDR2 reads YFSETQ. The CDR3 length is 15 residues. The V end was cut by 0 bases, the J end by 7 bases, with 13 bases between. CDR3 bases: TGCGCCAGCAGCTTGGCCTACCAGGGTGGCGGGGAGCTGTTTTTT. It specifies CASSLAYQGGGELFF.

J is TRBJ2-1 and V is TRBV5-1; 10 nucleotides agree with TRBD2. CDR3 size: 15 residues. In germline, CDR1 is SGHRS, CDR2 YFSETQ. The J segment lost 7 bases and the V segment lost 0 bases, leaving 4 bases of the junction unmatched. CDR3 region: CASSLVSGGPNEQFF. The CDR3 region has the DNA TGCGCCAGCAGCTTGGTTAGCGGGGGGCCTAATGAGCAGTTCTTC.

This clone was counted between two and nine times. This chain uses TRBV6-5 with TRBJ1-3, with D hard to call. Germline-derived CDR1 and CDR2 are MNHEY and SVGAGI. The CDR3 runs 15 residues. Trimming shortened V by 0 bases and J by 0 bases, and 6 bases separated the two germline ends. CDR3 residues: CASSYSSDSGNTIYF. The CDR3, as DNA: TGTGCCAGCAGTTACTCGTCAGACTCTGGAAACACCATATATTTT.

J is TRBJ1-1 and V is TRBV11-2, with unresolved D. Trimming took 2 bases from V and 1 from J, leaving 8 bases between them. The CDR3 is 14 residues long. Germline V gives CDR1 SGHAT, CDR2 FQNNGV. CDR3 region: CASSLPVGNTEAFF. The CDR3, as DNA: TGTGCCAGCAGCTTACCAGTGGGGAACACTGAAGCTTTCTTT.